These T cell receptor beta chains were read from a single sample in a study of OX40 agonist ivuxolimab in advanced cancers. Produced via immunoSEQ multiplex PCR; TCRdb's table is partial and in-frame only. The sample holds about 76,000 clones, around 85% seen once. Here the sequenced sample was CD4+ or CD8+ T cells sorted from blood, taken in a trial of the OX40 agonist ivuxolimab. The receptors were sampled from an adult with an advanced solid tumor such as melanoma, head and neck, liver or kidney cancer. Each CDR3 is given with its conserved first and last residue. The D gene is left open where the match is weak. Size is omitted from some rows. Given values are once, few, many or a class for expanded clones.

j_gene: TRBJ2-7
d_gene: .
v_gene: TRBV28
len: 12
abundance: .
CDR3aa: CASSPGPYEQYF
CDR3nt: TGTGCCAGCAGTCCGGGACCCTACGAGCAGTACTTC

j_gene: TRBJ1-4
d_gene: TRBD1
v_gene: TRBV10-3
len: 17
abundance: .
CDR3aa: CAIKGSTGGSGNEKLFF
CDR3nt: TGTGCCATCAAGGGGTCGACAGGGGGCTCTGGGAATGAAAAACTGTTTTTT

j_gene: TRBJ2-2
d_gene: TRBD1
v_gene: TRBV11-3
len: 14
abundance: .
CDR3aa: CASSRGQGNGELFF
CDR3nt: TGTGCCAGCAGCCGGGGACAGGGGAACGGGGAGCTGTTTTTT

j_gene: TRBJ1-1
d_gene: .
v_gene: TRBV18
len: 15
abundance: .
CDR3aa: CASSPPGAVNTEAFF
CDR3nt: TGTGCCAGCTCACCCCCAGGGGCGGTGAACACTGAAGCTTTCTTT

j_gene: TRBJ1-6
d_gene: .
v_gene: TRBV18
len: 15
abundance: .
CDR3aa: CASSEDSFYNSPLHF
CDR3nt: TGTGCCAGCTCAGAAGACAGTTTCTATAATTCACCCCTCCACTTT

j_gene: TRBJ2-3
d_gene: TRBD2
v_gene: TRBV19
len: 20
abundance: .
CDR3aa: CASSMRGGTSGGGGTDTQYF
CDR3nt: TGTGCCAGTAGTATGAGGGGGGGGACTAGCGGAGGAGGTGGCACAGATACGCAGTATTTT

j_gene: TRBJ2-2
d_gene: .
v_gene: TRBV7-2
len: 17
abundance: .
CDR3aa: CASSLADTIANTGELFF
CDR3nt: TGTGCCAGCAGCTTAGCAGACACTATCGCGAACACCGGGGAGCTGTTTTTT

j_gene: TRBJ2-7
d_gene: .
v_gene: TRBV2
len: 18
abundance: once
CDR3aa: CASSSGRRRALSSYEQYF
CDR3nt: TGTGCCAGCAGCTCGGGACGGCGGAGGGCCCTAAGCTCCTACGAGCAGTACTTC

j_gene: TRBJ2-7
d_gene: .
v_gene: TRBV7-3
len: 16
abundance: .
CDR3aa: CASSLVGGQSTYEQYF
CDR3nt: TGTGCCAGCAGCTTAGTGGGAGGCCAGTCTACCTACGAGCAGTACTTC

j_gene: TRBJ2-7
d_gene: TRBD2
v_gene: TRBV5-5
len: 16
abundance: .
CDR3aa: CASSPYSTSGSYEQYF
CDR3nt: TGTGCCAGCAGCCCGTACTCTACTAGCGGTTCTTACGAGCAGTACTTC

j_gene: TRBJ2-2
d_gene: TRBD2
v_gene: TRBV6-4
len: 17
abundance: .
CDR3aa: CAITPSGRAGGTGELFF
CDR3nt: TGTGCCATCACACCTAGCGGGAGGGCCGGTGGCACCGGGGAGCTGTTTTTT

j_gene: TRBJ1-1
d_gene: .
v_gene: TRBV5-6
len: 14
abundance: .
CDR3aa: CASNPAGRNTEAFF
CDR3nt: TGTGCCAGCAACCCGGCGGGGAGGAACACTGAAGCTTTCTTT

j_gene: TRBJ2-7
d_gene: .
v_gene: TRBV27
len: 16
abundance: .
CDR3aa: CASSPSKGLHFYEQYF
CDR3nt: TGTGCCAGCAGTCCTTCAAAGGGACTCCACTTCTACGAGCAGTACTTC

j_gene: TRBJ1-2
d_gene: .
v_gene: TRBV9
len: 11
abundance: .
CDR3aa: CASSGWEGYTF
CDR3nt: TGTGCCAGCAGCGGTTGGGAGGGCTACACCTTC